This T cell receptor beta chain was captured in a study of T cell changes during pregnancy in multiple sclerosis. Profiling relied on immunoSEQ multiplex PCR, and the TCRdb table lists in-frame clones only, not all of them. Among about 49,000 clones listed, 90% were seen once. The germline V gene encodes CDR1 SGHRS and CDR2 YFSETQ. V gave up 6 bases and J gave up 3 bases; unmatched junction bases: 7. The CDR3 loop spans 14 amino acids. This sample comprised peripheral blood, obtained after pregnancy. The rearrangement joins TRBV5-1 to TRBJ2-7; TRBD2 matches 9 bases. This receptor was taken from a female donor in good health, enrolled as a control in a pregnancy study. As DNA, the CDR3 is TGCGCCAGCAAAGGAGGGACTAGCCTCTACGAGCAGTACTTC. This translates into CASKGGTSLYEQYF.